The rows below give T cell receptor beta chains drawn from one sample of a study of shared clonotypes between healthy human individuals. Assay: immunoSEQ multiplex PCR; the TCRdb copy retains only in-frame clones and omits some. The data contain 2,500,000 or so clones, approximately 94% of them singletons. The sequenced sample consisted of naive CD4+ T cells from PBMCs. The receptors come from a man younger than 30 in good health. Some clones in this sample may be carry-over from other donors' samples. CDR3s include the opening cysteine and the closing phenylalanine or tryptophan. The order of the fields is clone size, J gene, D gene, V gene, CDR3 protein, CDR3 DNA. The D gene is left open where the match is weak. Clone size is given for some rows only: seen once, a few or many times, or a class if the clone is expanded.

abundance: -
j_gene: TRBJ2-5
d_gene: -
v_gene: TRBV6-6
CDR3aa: CASRPPLSVETQYF
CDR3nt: TGTGCCAGCAGACCCCCTCTGAGCGTAGAGACCCAGTACTTC

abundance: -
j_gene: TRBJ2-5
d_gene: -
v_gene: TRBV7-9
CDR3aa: CASSLGRRVQLQETQYF
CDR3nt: TGTGCCAGCAGCTTAGGACGGCGGGTACAACTCCAAGAGACCCAGTACTTC

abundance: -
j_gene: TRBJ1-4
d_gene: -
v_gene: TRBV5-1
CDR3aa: CASSFLDAGEKLFF
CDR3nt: TGCGCCAGCAGCTTTCTCGACGCGGGGGAAAAACTGTTTTTT

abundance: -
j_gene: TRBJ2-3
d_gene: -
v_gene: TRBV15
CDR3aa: CATSRSGTDLAQYF
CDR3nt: TGTGCCACCAGCAGAAGCGGGACAGACTTGGCGCAGTATTTT

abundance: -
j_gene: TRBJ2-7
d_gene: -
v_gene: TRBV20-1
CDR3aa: CSVPRVYEQYF
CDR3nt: TGCAGTGTTCCTCGAGTCTACGAGCAGTACTTC

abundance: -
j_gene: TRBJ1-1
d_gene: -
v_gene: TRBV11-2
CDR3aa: CASSPWNGQVTEAFF
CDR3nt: TGTGCCAGCAGCCCGTGGAACGGGCAGGTCACTGAAGCTTTCTTT

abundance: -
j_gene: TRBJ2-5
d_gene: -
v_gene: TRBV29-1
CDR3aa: CSAPGGGSETQYF
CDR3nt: TGCAGCGCCCCAGGGGGGGGGTCAGAGACCCAGTACTTC

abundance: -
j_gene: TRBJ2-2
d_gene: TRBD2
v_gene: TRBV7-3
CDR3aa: CASSLIAGGNTGELFF
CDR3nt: TGTGCCAGCAGCTTAATAGCGGGAGGAAACACCGGGGAGCTGTTTTTT

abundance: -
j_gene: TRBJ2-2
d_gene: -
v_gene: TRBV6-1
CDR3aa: CASRSTQAGGELFF
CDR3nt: TGTGCCAGCAGATCGACACAGGCGGGCGGGGAGCTGTTTTTT

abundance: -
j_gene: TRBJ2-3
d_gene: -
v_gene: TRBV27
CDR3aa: CATARRVGTDTQYF
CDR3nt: TGTGCCACCGCAAGGCGGGTGGGCACAGATACGCAGTATTTT

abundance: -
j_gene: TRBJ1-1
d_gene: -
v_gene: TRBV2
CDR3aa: CAVNQGEWATEAFF
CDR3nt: TGTGCCGTCAACCAGGGCGAATGGGCCACTGAAGCTTTCTTT

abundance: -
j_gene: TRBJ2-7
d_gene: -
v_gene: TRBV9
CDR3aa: CASSRDLSYEQYF
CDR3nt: TGTGCCAGCTCCCGGGACTTGTCCTACGAGCAGTACTTC

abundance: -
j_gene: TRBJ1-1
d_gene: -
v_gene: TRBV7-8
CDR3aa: CASSLGPNPHTEAFF
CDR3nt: TGTGCCAGCAGCTTAGGGCCAAATCCCCACACTGAAGCTTTCTTT

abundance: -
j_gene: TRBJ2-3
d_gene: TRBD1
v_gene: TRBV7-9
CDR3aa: CASSLTLGQGTDTQYF
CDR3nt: TGTGCCAGCAGCTTAACCCTGGGACAGGGCACAGATACGCAGTATTTT

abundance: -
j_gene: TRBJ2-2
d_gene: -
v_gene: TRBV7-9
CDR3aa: CASRQSRDFRELFF
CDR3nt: TGTGCCAGCAGACAGTCCCGGGATTTCCGGGAGCTGTTTTTT

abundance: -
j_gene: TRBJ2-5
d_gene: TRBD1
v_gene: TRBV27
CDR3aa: CASSRPPWTGLETQYF
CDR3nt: TGTGCCAGCAGTCGACCCCCGTGGACAGGGTTAGAGACCCAGTACTTC

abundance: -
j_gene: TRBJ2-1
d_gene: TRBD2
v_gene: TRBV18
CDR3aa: CASSPTSGSGNEQFF
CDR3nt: TGTGCCAGCTCACCCACTAGCGGGAGCGGCAATGAGCAGTTCTTC

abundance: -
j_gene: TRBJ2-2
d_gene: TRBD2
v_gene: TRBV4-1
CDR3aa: CASSPSGRGGGTGELFF
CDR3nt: TGCGCCAGCAGCCCTAGCGGGCGGGGAGGGGGCACCGGGGAGCTGTTTTTT

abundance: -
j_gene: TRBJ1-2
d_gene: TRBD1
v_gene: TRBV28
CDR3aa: CASNRGQAPNYGYTF
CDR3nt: TGTGCCAGCAACCGAGGACAGGCTCCTAACTATGGCTACACCTTC

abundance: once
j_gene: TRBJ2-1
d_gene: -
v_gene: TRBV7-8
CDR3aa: CASSGGLEQFF
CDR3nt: TGTGCCAGCAGCGGAGGACTGGAGCAGTTCTTC

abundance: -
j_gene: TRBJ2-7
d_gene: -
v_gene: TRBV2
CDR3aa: CASSWGAGEQYF
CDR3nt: TGTGCCAGCAGTTGGGGGGCAGGCGAGCAGTACTTC

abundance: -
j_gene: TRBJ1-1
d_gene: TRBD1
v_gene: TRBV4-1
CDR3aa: CASSYTDRVDTEAFF
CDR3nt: TGCGCCAGCAGTTATACGGACAGGGTGGACACTGAAGCTTTCTTT

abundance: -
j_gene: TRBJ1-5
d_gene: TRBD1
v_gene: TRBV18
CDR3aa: CASSPRVKPTGNQPQHF
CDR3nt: TGTGCCAGCTCACCAAGAGTGAAACCGACAGGGAATCAGCCCCAGCATTTT

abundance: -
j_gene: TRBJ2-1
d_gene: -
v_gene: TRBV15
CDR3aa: CATSRRQDSYNEQFF
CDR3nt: TGTGCCACCAGCAGGCGACAGGACTCCTACAATGAGCAGTTCTTC

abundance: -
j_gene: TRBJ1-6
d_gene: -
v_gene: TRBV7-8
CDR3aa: CASRRGANSPLHF
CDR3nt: TGTGCCAGCCGGCGGGGGGCAAATTCACCCCTCCACTTT

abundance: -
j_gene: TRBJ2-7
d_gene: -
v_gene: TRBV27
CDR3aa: CASSLSPWSSYEQYF
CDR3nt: TGTGCCAGCAGTTTATCGCCCTGGAGCTCCTACGAGCAGTACTTC

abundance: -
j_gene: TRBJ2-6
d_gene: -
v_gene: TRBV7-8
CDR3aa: CASSTPAGANVLTF
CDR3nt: TGTGCCAGCAGCACTCCGGCTGGGGCCAACGTCCTGACTTTC

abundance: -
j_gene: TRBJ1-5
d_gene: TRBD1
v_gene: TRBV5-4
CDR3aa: CASSLGDRALNQPQHF
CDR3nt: TGTGCCAGCAGCTTGGGGGACAGGGCCCTAAATCAGCCCCAGCATTTT

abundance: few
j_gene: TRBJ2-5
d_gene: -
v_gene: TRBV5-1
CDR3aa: CASSLMGIQETQYF
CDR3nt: TGCGCCAGCAGCTTGATGGGTATCCAAGAGACCCAGTACTTC

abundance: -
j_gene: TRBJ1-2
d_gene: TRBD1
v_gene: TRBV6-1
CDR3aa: CASVWTGYGYTF
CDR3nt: TGTGCCAGCGTATGGACAGGGTACGGCTACACCTTC

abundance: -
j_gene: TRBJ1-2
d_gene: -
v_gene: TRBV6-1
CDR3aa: CASSETGRRGATF
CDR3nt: TGTGCCAGCAGTGAAACCGGGCGGAGGGGCGCCACCTTC

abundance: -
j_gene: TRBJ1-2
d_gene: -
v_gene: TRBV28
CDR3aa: CASSFGVADYGYTF
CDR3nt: TGTGCCAGCAGTTTCGGGGTAGCGGACTATGGCTACACCTTC

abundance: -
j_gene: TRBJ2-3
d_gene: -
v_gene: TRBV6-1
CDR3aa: CAGGMEGRTTDTQYF
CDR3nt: TGTGCCGGGGGAATGGAGGGCAGAACCACAGATACGCAGTATTTT

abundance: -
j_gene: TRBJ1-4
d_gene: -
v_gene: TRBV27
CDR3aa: CASSRTSTEKLFF
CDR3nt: TGTGCCAGCAGCCGAACGTCTACTGAAAAACTGTTTTTT

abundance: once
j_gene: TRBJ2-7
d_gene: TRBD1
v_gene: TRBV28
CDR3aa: CASRGTGGYEQYF
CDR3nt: TGTGCCAGCAGGGGGACAGGGGGTTACGAGCAGTACTTC

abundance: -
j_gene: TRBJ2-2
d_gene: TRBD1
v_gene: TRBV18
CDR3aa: CASSPLGQGHTGELFF
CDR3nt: TGTGCCAGCTCACCTCTGGGACAGGGCCACACCGGGGAGCTGTTTTTT

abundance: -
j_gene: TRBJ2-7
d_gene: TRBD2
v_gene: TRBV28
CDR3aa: CASSWTSVYEQYF
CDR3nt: TGTGCCAGCAGTTGGACTAGCGTCTACGAGCAGTACTTC

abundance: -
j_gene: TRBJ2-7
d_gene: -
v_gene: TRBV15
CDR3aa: CATSARERTYEQYF
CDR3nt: TGTGCCACCAGCGCCAGGGAGAGAACCTACGAGCAGTACTTC

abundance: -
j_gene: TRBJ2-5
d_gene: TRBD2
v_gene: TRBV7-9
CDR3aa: CASSFTSGSVETQYF
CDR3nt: TGTGCCAGCAGCTTTACTAGCGGGAGTGTGGAGACCCAGTACTTC

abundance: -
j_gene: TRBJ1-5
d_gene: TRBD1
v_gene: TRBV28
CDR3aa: CASSPRQGGRQPQHF
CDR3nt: TGTGCCAGCAGTCCCCGACAGGGGGGGCGTCAGCCCCAGCATTTT

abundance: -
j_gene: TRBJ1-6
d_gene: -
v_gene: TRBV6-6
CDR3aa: CASGSTGGSSPLHF
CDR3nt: TGTGCCAGCGGAAGTACAGGAGGGAGCTCACCCCTCCACTTT